This is a list of T cell receptor beta chains from one sample in a study of regulatory dendritic cells for organ transplantation. Antigens for these TCRs are unknown. The assay was immunoSEQ multiplex PCR, and TCRdb's table has in-frame clones only and misses some. Here the sample spans approximately 12,000 clones, 70% to 80% being singletons. Sequenced material: naive CD4+ T cells from blood cultured with regulatory dendritic cells. All receptors come from a human donor in good health. Each CDR3 is given with its conserved first and last residue. D genes are given only for firm matches. Size values are once, few and many counts, or a class for expanded clones, and some rows have none.

v_gene,d_gene,j_gene,abundance,CDR3aa,CDR3nt
TRBV7-9,NA,TRBJ1-1,NA,CASSLRDNTEAFF,TGTGCCAGCAGCTTGAGGGATAACACTGAAGCTTTCTTT
TRBV5-5,TRBD2,TRBJ2-1,NA,CASSLGLAEHNEQFF,TGTGCCAGCAGCTTAGGGCTAGCGGAACACAATGAGCAGTTCTTC
TRBV7-9,NA,TRBJ2-7,NA,CASSPGTPGSYEQYF,TGTGCCAGCAGCCCCGGGACTCCTGGCTCCTACGAGCAGTACTTC
TRBV18,NA,TRBJ1-2,NA,CASSPATGQNYGYTF,TGTGCCAGCTCACCGGCAACAGGGCAAAACTATGGCTACACCTTC
TRBV5-6,NA,TRBJ1-6,few,CASSLTGTPNSPLHF,TGTGCCAGCAGCTTGACAGGGACGCCCAATTCACCCCTCCACTTT
TRBV5-4,TRBD1,TRBJ1-6,NA,CASSLGTGSPYNSPLHF,TGTGCCAGCAGCCTGGGGACAGGGAGCCCGTATAATTCACCCCTCCACTTT
TRBV18,NA,TRBJ2-3,few,CASSPKGGYTDTQYF,TGTGCCAGCTCACCAAAAGGGGGTTACACAGATACGCAGTATTTT
TRBV5-1,NA,TRBJ1-2,once,CASSLDRPEYGYTF,TGCGCCAGCAGCTTGGACCGCCCTGAGTATGGCTACACCTTC
TRBV18,NA,TRBJ2-7,NA,CASSPIDRPTSYEQYF,TGTGCCAGCTCACCAATCGACAGGCCGACCTCCTACGAGCAGTACTTC
TRBV6-6,TRBD1,TRBJ1-1,NA,CASRPTGGYTEAFF,TGTGCCAGCAGGCCGACAGGGGGTTACACTGAAGCTTTCTTT
TRBV5-1,NA,TRBJ1-5,NA,CASSLGAPGYQPQHF,TGCGCCAGCAGCTTGGGGGCGCCGGGGTACCAGCCCCAGCATTTT
TRBV9,TRBD1,TRBJ2-7,NA,CASSLQGDGEQYF,TGTGCCAGCAGCCTCCAGGGGGATGGCGAGCAGTACTTC
TRBV6-5,NA,TRBJ2-1,NA,CASSRFRQEQFF,TGTGCCAGCAGTCGCTTTCGACAGGAGCAGTTCTTC
TRBV6-6,NA,TRBJ2-7,NA,CASSRPGGYEQYF,TGTGCCAGCAGCCGTCCCGGGGGCTACGAGCAGTACTTC
TRBV28,TRBD1,TRBJ2-1,NA,CASSLRQGIYNEQFF,TGTGCCAGCAGTTTAAGACAGGGGATTTACAATGAGCAGTTCTTC
TRBV19,TRBD1,TRBJ1-2,NA,CASTQGALDGGYTF,TGTGCCAGTACCCAGGGGGCTCTGGATGGGGGCTACACCTTC
TRBV5-1,TRBD1,TRBJ2-3,NA,CASSWTGASTDTQYF,TGCGCCAGCAGCTGGACAGGAGCTAGCACAGATACGCAGTATTTT
TRBV5-1,NA,TRBJ1-2,NA,CASSSPQVRNYGYTF,TGCGCCAGCAGCTCCCCCCAGGTTAGGAACTATGGCTACACCTTC
TRBV10-3,TRBD2,TRBJ2-1,NA,CAISFLGGSGDSSYNEQFF,TGTGCCATCAGTTTTCTGGGTGGTAGCGGGGATAGCTCCTACAATGAGCAGTTCTTC
TRBV5-4,TRBD1,TRBJ2-2,NA,CASSRGQGAVGELFF,TGTGCCAGCAGCAGAGGACAGGGGGCTGTCGGGGAGCTGTTTTTT
TRBV10-2,NA,TRBJ1-5,medium-sized,CASSTTQGVNQPQHF,TGCGCCAGCAGTACGACACAGGGCGTCAATCAGCCCCAGCATTTT
TRBV25-1,NA,TRBJ1-4,NA,CASSELERRDEKLFF,TGTGCCAGCAGTGAGCTTGAGAGGCGCGATGAAAAACTGTTTTTT
TRBV5-1,NA,TRBJ1-2,NA,CASSRDTSNYGYTF,TGCGCCAGCAGCCGGGACACCTCTAACTATGGCTACACCTTC
TRBV9,NA,TRBJ1-6,NA,CASSVDAGVNNSPLHF,TGTGCCAGCAGCGTAGACGCGGGAGTTAATAATTCACCCCTCCACTTT
TRBV11-3,TRBD1,TRBJ2-2,NA,CASSPRGPGELFF,TGTGCCAGCAGCCCTAGGGGGCCCGGGGAGCTGTTTTTT
TRBV2,TRBD1,TRBJ1-1,NA,CASSVGQGGAFF,TGTGCCAGCAGTGTTGGGCAGGGGGGAGCTTTCTTT
TRBV19,TRBD2,TRBJ2-3,NA,CASSQWGGTDTQYF,TGTGCCAGTAGTCAATGGGGGGGGACAGATACGCAGTATTTT
TRBV5-4,TRBD1,TRBJ1-1,NA,CASSSGQPNTEAFF,TGTGCCAGCAGCTCGGGACAGCCGAACACTGAAGCTTTCTTT
TRBV5-4,NA,TRBJ2-3,NA,CASSFSGSRKNTQYF,TGTGCCAGCAGCTTTAGCGGCTCCCGGAAGAATACGCAGTATTTT
TRBV5-4,TRBD1,TRBJ2-1,NA,CASSSGTGPYNEQFF,TGTGCCAGCAGCTCCGGGACAGGACCCTACAATGAGCAGTTCTTC
TRBV9,NA,TRBJ1-1,NA,CASSSRTDFEAFF,TGTGCCAGCAGCTCTCGGACTGATTTCGAAGCTTTCTTT
TRBV5-8,TRBD1,TRBJ1-1,NA,CASSLAQGGPTEAFF,TGTGCCAGCAGCTTGGCCCAGGGGGGCCCCACTGAAGCTTTCTTT
TRBV5-1,TRBD1,TRBJ2-5,NA,CASSDPTGDETQYF,TGCGCCAGCAGCGACCCGACAGGGGACGAGACCCAGTACTTC
TRBV6-1,NA,TRBJ2-3,NA,CASSEGAGTDTQYF,TGTGCCAGCAGTGAAGGGGCAGGCACAGATACGCAGTATTTT
TRBV28,TRBD1,TRBJ2-7,NA,CASRDSSTGGQQYF,TGTGCCAGCAGGGACTCTTCGACAGGGGGCCAGCAGTACTTC
TRBV7-2,TRBD1,TRBJ1-6,few,CASSPWGQENSPLHF,TGTGCCAGCAGCCCCTGGGGACAGGAGAATTCACCCCTCCACTTT
TRBV5-1,NA,TRBJ1-1,once,CASSLQGLSTEAFF,TGCGCCAGCAGCTTGCAGGGGCTCAGCACTGAAGCTTTCTTT
TRBV7-9,NA,TRBJ1-4,NA,CASRLEAISEKLFF,TGTGCCAGCAGACTTGAGGCCATCTCTGAAAAACTGTTTTTT
TRBV5-1,NA,TRBJ1-2,NA,CASSLAPPGNRNYGYTF,TGCGCCAGCAGCTTGGCCCCCCCAGGCAACAGGAACTATGGCTACACCTTC
TRBV19,TRBD2,TRBJ2-5,NA,CASSIDGLAGQETQYF,TGTGCCAGTAGTATAGATGGGCTAGCGGGACAAGAGACCCAGTACTTC
TRBV2,NA,TRBJ1-2,NA,CASSPLGREAGYTF,TGTGCCAGCAGCCCACTCGGCAGGGAGGCTGGCTACACCTTC
TRBV5-4,TRBD2,TRBJ2-7,once,CASSREGSYEQYF,TGTGCCAGCAGCCGGGAGGGCTCCTACGAGCAGTACTTC
TRBV25-1,TRBD1,TRBJ2-2,NA,CASTPTGTGEHRGAVF,TGTGCCAGCACCCCTACCGGGACAGGCGAACACCGGGGAGCTGTTTTT
TRBV19,TRBD1,TRBJ2-5,NA,CASKPPPAGGGETQYF,TGTGCCAGTAAACCCCCTCCGGCAGGGGGCGGAGAGACCCAGTACTTC
TRBV6-5,NA,TRBJ1-2,NA,CASSYSPGYGYTF,TGTGCCAGCAGTTACTCACCCGGGTATGGCTACACCTTC
TRBV18,NA,TRBJ1-1,few,CASSPLDVGALGTEAFF,TGTGCCAGCTCACCACTTGACGTGGGGGCCTTGGGCACTGAAGCTTTCTTT
TRBV4-3,TRBD1,TRBJ2-5,NA,CASSQGQGEETQYF,TGCGCCAGCAGCCAAGGACAGGGGGAAGAGACCCAGTACTTC
TRBV7-2,NA,TRBJ1-4,NA,CASSLRAGYGEKLFF,TGTGCCAGCAGCCTACGGGCAGGGTACGGTGAAAAACTGTTTTTT
TRBV18,NA,TRBJ1-3,NA,CASSPPQGYSGNTIYF,TGTGCCAGCTCACCTCCTCAGGGTTACTCTGGAAACACCATATATTTT
TRBV5-1,NA,TRBJ1-5,medium-sized,CASSLQGVRNQPQHF,TGCGCCAGCAGCCTACAGGGAGTGCGGAATCAGCCCCAGCATTTT
TRBV6-1,TRBD1,TRBJ2-2,NA,CASSEDRANTGELFF,TGTGCCAGCAGTGAGGACAGGGCGAACACCGGGGAGCTGTTTTTT
TRBV18,NA,TRBJ1-1,NA,CASSPPGRPTNTEAFF,TGTGCCAGCTCACCACCAGGGAGGCCCACGAACACTGAAGCTTTCTTT
TRBV5-4,NA,TRBJ1-6,NA,CASSSKRTGVNSPLHF,TGTGCCAGCAGCTCCAAACGTACAGGAGTTAATTCACCCCTCCACTTT
TRBV5-4,NA,TRBJ2-2,NA,CASSLGGVVTGELFF,TGTGCCAGCAGCTTGGGGGGGGTGGTCACCGGGGAGCTGTTTTTT